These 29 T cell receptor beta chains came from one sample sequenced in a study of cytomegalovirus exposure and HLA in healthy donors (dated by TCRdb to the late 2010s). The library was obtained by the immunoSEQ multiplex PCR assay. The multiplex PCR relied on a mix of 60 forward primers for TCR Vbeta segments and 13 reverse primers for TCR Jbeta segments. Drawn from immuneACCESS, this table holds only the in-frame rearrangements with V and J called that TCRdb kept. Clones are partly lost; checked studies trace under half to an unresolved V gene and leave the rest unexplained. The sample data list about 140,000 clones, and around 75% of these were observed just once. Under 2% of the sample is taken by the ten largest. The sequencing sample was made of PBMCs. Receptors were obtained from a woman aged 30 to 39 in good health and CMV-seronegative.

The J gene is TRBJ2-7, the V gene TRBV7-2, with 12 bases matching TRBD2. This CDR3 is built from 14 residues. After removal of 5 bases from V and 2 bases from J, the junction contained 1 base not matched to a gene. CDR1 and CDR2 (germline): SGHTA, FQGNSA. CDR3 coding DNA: TGTGCCAGCAGCCGGACTAGCGGGACCTACGAGCAGTACTTC. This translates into CASSRTSGTYEQYF.

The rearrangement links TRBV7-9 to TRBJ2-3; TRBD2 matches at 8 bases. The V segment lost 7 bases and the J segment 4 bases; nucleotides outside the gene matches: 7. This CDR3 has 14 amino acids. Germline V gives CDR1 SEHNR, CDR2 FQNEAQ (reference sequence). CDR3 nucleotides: TGTGCCAGCAAGCGGGAGTGGGGGTCAGATACGCAGTATTTT. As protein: CASKREWGSDTQYF.

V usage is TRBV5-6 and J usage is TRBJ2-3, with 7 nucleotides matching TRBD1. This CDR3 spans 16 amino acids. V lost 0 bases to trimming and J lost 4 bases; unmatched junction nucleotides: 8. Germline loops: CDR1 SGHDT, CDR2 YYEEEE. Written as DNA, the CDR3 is TGTGCCAGCAGCTTGGCCCAACAGGGGCTTTCAGATACGCAGTATTTT. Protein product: CASSLAQQGLSDTQYF.

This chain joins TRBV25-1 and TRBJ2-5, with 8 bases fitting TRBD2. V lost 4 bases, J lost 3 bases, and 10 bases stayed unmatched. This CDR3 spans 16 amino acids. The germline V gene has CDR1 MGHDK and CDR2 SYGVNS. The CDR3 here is CASSARRVAGKETQYF. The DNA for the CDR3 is TGTGCCAGCAGTGCCCGGAGGGTAGCGGGAAAAGAGACCCAGTACTTC.

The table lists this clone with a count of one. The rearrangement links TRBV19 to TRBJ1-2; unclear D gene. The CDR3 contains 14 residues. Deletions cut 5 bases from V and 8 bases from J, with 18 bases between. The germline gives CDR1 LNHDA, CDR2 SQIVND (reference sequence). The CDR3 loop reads CASSPTGRVEGYTF. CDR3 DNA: TGTGCCAGTAGTCCAACCGGGAGGGTCGAGGGCTACACCTTC.

In DNA, the CDR3 is TGTGCCAGCTCACCCCCGGGACAGGGCCTCGGTCAGCCCCAGCATTTT. Protein: CASSPPGQGLGQPQHF. The chain links TRBV18 to TRBJ1-5; TRBD1 aligns across 9 bases. With V trimmed by 3 bases and J by 6 bases, 9 bases remained unmatched. Germline V gives CDR1 KGHSH, CDR2 LQKENI. The CDR3 has 16 residues.

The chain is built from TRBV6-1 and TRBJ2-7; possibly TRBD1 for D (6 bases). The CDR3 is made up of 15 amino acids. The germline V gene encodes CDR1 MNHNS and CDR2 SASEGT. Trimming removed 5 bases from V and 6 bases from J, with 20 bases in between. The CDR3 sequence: CASSLTGKAGGEQYF. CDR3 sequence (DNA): TGTGCCAGCAGTCTGACAGGAAAGGCCGGCGGCGAGCAGTACTTC.

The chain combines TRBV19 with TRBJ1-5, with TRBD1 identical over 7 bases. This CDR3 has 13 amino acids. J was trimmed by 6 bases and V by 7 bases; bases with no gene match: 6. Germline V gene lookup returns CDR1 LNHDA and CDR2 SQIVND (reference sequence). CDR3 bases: TGTGCCAGTAATCGGCAGGGGGGTCAGCCCCAGCATTTT. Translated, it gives CASNRQGGQPQHF. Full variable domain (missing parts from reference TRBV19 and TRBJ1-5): DGGITQSPKYLFRKEGQNVTLSCEQNLNHDAMYWYRQDPGQGLRLIYYSQIVNDFQKGDIAEGYSVSREKKESFPLTVTSAQKNPTAFYLCASNRQGGQPQHFGDGTRLSIL.

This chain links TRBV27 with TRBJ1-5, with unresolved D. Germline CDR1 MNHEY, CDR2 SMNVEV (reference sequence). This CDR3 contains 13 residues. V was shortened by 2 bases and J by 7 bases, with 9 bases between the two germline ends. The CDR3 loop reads CASSLQRAQPQHF. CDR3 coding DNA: TGTGCCAGCAGTTTACAGAGGGCCCAGCCCCAGCATTTT.

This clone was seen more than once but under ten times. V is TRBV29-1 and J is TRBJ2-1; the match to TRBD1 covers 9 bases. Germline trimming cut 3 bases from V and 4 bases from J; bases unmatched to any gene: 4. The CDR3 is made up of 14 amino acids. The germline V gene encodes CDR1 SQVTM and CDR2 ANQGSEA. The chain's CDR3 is CSVDGTGMYNEQFF. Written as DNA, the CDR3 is TGCAGCGTTGATGGGACAGGGATGTACAATGAGCAGTTCTTC.

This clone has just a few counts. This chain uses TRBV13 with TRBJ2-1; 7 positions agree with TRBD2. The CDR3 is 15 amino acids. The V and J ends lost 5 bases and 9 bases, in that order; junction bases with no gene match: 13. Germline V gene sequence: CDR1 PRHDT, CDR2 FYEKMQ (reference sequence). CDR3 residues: CASSPGGGLDGEQFF. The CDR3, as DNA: TGTGCCAGCAGCCCTGGGGGGGGTTTGGATGGTGAGCAGTTCTTC.

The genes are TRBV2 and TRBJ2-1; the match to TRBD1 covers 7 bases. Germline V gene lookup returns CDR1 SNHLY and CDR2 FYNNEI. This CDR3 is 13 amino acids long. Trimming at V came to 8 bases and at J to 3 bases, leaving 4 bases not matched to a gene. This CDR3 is CASDRDSYNEQFF. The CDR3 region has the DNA TGTGCCAGCGACCGGGACAGCTACAATGAGCAGTTCTTC.

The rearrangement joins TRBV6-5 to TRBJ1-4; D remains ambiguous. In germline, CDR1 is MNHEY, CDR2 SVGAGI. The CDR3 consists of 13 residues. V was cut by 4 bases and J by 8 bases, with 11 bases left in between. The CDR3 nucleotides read TGTGCCAGCAGTTCGGGAATGGCCGAAAAACTGTTTTTT. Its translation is CASSSGMAEKLFF.

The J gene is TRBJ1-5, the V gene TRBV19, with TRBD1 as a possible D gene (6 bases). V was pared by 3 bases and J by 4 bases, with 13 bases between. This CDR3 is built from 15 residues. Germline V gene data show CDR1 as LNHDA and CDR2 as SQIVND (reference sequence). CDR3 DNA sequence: TGTGCCAGTAGTATTGTCTCAGGGGTAAATCAGCCCCAGCATTTT. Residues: CASSIVSGVNQPQHF.

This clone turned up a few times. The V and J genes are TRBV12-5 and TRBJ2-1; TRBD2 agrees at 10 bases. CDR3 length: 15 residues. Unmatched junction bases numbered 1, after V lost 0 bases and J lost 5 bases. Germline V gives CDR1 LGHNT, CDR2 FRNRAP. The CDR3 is CASGLVLAGHNEQFF. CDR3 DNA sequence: TGTGCTAGTGGTTTGGTACTAGCGGGACACAATGAGCAGTTCTTC.

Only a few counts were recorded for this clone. CDR3 nucleotide sequence: TGCACCAGCAGCCAGCCCCTAGCGGGGGGGAAACCCTACGAGCAGTACGTC. Residues: CTSSQPLAGGKPYEQYV. The chain uses TRBV1 and TRBJ2-7; the table's D call TRBD2 went unverified against the DNA. TRBV1 is a pseudogene. The CDR3 consists of 17 residues.

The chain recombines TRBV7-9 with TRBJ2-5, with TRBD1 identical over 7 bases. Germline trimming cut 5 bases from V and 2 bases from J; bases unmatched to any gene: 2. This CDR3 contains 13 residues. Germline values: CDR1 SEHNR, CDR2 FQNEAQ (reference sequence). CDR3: CASSPGQQETQYF. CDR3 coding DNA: TGTGCCAGCAGCCCGGGACAGCAAGAGACCCAGTACTTC.

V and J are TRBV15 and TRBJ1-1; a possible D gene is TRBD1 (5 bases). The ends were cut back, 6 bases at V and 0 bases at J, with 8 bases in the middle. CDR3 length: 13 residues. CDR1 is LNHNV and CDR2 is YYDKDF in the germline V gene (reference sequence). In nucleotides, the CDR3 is TGTGCCACCAGGCTCAGGGTGAACACTGAAGCTTTCTTT. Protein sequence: CATRLRVNTEAFF.

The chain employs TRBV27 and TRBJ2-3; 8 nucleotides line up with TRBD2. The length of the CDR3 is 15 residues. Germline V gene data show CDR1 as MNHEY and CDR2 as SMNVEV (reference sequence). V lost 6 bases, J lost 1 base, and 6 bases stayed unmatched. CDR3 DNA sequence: TGTGCCAGCAGCCTCCGGGGGGGAGGCACAGATACGCAGTATTTT. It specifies CASSLRGGGTDTQYF.

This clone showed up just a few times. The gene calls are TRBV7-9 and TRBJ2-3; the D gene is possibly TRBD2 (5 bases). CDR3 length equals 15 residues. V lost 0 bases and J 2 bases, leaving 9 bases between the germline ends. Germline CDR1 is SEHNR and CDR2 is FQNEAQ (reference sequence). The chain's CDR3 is CASSLAGALTDTQYF. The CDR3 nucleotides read TGTGCCAGCAGCTTAGCGGGAGCCCTCACAGATACGCAGTATTTT.

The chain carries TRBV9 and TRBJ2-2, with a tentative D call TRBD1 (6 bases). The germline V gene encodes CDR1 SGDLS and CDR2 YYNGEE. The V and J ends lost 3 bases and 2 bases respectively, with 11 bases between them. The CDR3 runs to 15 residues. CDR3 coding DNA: TGTGCCAGCAGCGCGGGGACAACCAACACCGGGGAGCTGTTTTTT. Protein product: CASSAGTTNTGELFF.

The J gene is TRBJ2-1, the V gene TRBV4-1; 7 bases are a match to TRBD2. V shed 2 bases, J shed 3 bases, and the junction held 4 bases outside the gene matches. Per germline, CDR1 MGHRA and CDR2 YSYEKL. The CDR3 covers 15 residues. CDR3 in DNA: TGCGCCAGCAGCCAACCTAGCGGAAGCTACAATGAGCAGTTCTTC. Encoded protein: CASSQPSGSYNEQFF.

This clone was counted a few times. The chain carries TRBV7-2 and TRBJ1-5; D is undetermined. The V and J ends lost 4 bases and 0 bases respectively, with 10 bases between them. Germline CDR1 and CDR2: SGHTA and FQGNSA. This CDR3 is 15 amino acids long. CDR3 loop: CASSYLQDSNQPQHF. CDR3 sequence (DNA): TGTGCCAGCAGCTACCTGCAGGATAGCAATCAGCCCCAGCATTTT.

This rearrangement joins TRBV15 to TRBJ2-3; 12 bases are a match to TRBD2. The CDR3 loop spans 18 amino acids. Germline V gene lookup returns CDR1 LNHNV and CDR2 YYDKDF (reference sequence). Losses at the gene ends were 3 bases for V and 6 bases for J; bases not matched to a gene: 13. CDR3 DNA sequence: TGTGCCACCAGCAGCCCCACAGGACTAGCGGGGAGTCTGGATACGCAGTATTTT. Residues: CATSSPTGLAGSLDTQYF.

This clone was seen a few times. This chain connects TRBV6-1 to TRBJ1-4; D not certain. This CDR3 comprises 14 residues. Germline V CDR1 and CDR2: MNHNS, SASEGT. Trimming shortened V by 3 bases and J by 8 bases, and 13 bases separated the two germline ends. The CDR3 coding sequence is TGTGCCAGCAGTGATCCCTGGGCGGGGGAAAAACTGTTTTTT. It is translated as CASSDPWAGEKLFF.

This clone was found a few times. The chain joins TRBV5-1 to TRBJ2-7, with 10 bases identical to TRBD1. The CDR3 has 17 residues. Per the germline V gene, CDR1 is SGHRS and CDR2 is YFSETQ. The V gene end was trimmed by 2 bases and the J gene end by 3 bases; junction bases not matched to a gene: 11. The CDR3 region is CASSFRTGGPVNYEQYF. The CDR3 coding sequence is TGCGCCAGCAGCTTTCGGACAGGGGGACCCGTTAACTACGAGCAGTACTTC. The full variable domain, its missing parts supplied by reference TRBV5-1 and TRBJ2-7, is KAGVTQTPRYLIKTRGQQVTLSCSPISGHRSVSWYQQTPGQGLQFLFEYFSETQRNKGNFPGRFSGRQFSNSRSEMNVSTLELGDSALYLCASSFRTGGPVNYEQYFGPGTRLTVT.

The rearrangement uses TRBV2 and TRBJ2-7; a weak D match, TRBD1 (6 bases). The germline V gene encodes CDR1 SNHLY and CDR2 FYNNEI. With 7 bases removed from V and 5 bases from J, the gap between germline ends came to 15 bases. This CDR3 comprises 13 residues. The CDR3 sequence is CASNWDNPHEQYF. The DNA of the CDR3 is TGTGCCAGCAATTGGGACAATCCCCACGAGCAGTACTTC.

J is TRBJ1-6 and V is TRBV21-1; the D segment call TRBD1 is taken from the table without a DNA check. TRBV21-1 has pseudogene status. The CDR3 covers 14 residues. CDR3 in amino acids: CASSAHKYNSPLHF. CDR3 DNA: TGTGCCAGCAGCGCCCACAAGTATAATTCACCCCTCCACTTT.

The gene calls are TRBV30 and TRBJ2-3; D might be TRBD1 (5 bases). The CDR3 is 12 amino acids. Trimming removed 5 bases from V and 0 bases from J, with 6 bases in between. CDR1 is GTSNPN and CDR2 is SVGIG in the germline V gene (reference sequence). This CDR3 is CAWSGSTDTQYF. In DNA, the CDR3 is TGTGCCTGGTCAGGGAGCACAGATACGCAGTATTTT.